This TCR beta chain originates from a study of breast tumors, draining lymph nodes, adjacent tissues. CDR1 is KGHSH and CDR2 is LQKENI in the germline V gene. This CDR3 has 14 amino acids. J lost 6 bases, V lost 6 bases, and 7 bases had no gene match. One entry per CDR3 protein, called by TCRdb with MiXCR from the multiplex PCR reads. The sample has approximately 89,000 distinct CDR3 sequences; around 29% are singletons. This clonotype was found many times. Breast cancer patients provided tissue from their axillary draining lymph nodes. Sample: axillary lymph node tissue. The J gene is TRBJ1-2, the V gene TRBV18; TRBD1 matches at 10 bases. This receptor was identified in a female donor with breast cancer. Some clones in this sample may be carry-over from other donors' samples. CDR3 coding DNA: TGTGCCAGCTCTCCCTATGGGACAGGGGATGGCTACACCTTC. The encoded protein is CASSPYGTGDGYTF.